The next 7 T cell receptor beta chains were all read from a single sample in a study of T-cell reconstitution after alpha-beta-depleted transplantation in children. Unique molecular identifiers were used to barcode this TCRbeta library. TCRdb analysed the PCR reads with MiXCR anew, one entry per CDR3 protein. In the table there are around 700,000 distinct CDR3 sequences, around 14% of which are singletons. Source: PBMCs, taken before TCRalphabeta/CD19-depleted stem cell transplant. The receptors derive from a girl aged 2-10 years with congenital amegakaryocytic thrombocytopenia, due to receive a stem cell transplant.

This clonotype was counted at least ten times. The V call is TRBV20-1, the J call TRBJ2-2; either TRBD1 or TRBD2 may fit D (5 bases each). V gave up 5 bases and J gave up 5 bases, with 18 bases separating them. Germline V gene sequence: CDR1 DFQATT, CDR2 SNEGSKA (reference sequence). The CDR3 totals 15 residues. This CDR3 reads CSALRDLQDTGELFF. For the CDR3, the DNA is TGCAGTGCTCTAAGGGACCTCCAGGATACCGGGGAGCTGTTTTTT.

The chain combines TRBV3-1 with TRBJ2-5, with 11 bases aligning to TRBD2. CDR1 and CDR2 (germline): LGHDT, YNNKEL (reference sequence). Trimming took 7 bases from V and 3 from J; bases not matched to a gene: 4. This CDR3 contains 14 residues. The CDR3 DNA reads as TGTGCCAGCACCCCGGGACTAGCGGAAGAGACCCAGTACTTC. The encoded protein is CASTPGLAEETQYF.

This clonotype was observed many times. At one of its ends the junction is not consistent with the germline gene, which may arise from a read error. The gene calls are TRBV20-1 and TRBJ1-1; D uncertain. The germline gives CDR1 DFQATT, CDR2 SNEGSKA (reference sequence). The CDR3 extends over 10 amino acids. CDR3 sequence reads: CSAGDIEAFF. CDR3 DNA: TGCAGTGCTGGAGATATTGAAGCTTTCTTT.

This clonotype appeared many times. V usage is TRBV20-1 and J usage is TRBJ2-3; D might be TRBD2 (6 bases). Germline values: CDR1 DFQATT, CDR2 SNEGSKA (reference sequence). This CDR3 region has 16 residues. Trimming took off 3 bases at V and 2 bases at J, with 18 bases between the two ends. As DNA, the CDR3 is TGCAGTGCTAGGGCCCTACTAGGAGGGTTCACAGATACGCAGTATTTT. The encoded protein is CSARALLGGFTDTQYF.

This rearrangement joins TRBV7-9 to TRBJ2-5; the match to TRBD2 covers 7 bases. The CDR3 is 15 amino acids. Germline CDR1 is SEHNR and CDR2 is FQNEAQ (reference sequence). Trimming cost V 8 bases and J 5 bases; bases outside gene matches: 14. The CDR3 sequence is CASEREGVGIETQYF. In nucleotides, the CDR3 is TGTGCCAGCGAGCGGGAAGGAGTTGGAATCGAGACCCAGTACTTC.

This clonotype was counted ten times or more. For the CDR3, the DNA is TGCAGTGCTGCCCAGGGATTTGAGACCTCCACTGAAGCTTTCTTT. Protein: CSAAQGFETSTEAFF. The genes are TRBV20-1 and TRBJ1-1; D may be TRBD1 (5 bases). Trimming shortened V by 5 bases and J by 4 bases, and 20 bases separated the two germline ends. The CDR3 totals 15 residues. Germline V gives CDR1 DFQATT, CDR2 SNEGSKA (reference sequence).

At least ten counts were recorded for this clonotype. The J gene is TRBJ2-1, the V gene TRBV6-1; D is possibly TRBD2 (6 bases). Germline V gene data show CDR1 as MNHNS and CDR2 as SASEGT. Trimming shortened V by 6 bases and J by 6 bases, and 18 bases separated the two germline ends. The CDR3 contains 15 residues. In DNA, the CDR3 is TGTGCCAGCAGCCGGGCGGGGTTAGTCGGCAATGAGCAGTTCTTC. It translates to CASSRAGLVGNEQFF.